Detailed here is one TCR beta chain. All sequencing subjects had displayed CD8+CD57+ cell expansion on flow cytometry. All participating patients were living with severe acquired aplastic anemia. TCR beta VDJ and CDR3 were profiled, and genomic DNA was the template. Using its own MiXCR run on the reads, TCRdb lists one record per CDR3 protein. The repertoire holds fewer than 200,000 distinct CDR3 sequences, with under 50% as singletons. These data belong to a study of CD8+CD57+ T cells in acquired aplastic anemia. The CDR3 is made up of 12 amino acids. CDR1 and CDR2 (germline): SNHLY, FYNNEI. Deletions cut 9 bases from V and 3 bases from J, with 8 bases between.

The sample was sorted CD4+, CD8+, or CD8+CD57+ T cells (not recorded which) from PBMCs. The sequence derives from a human donor with aplastic anemia. This chain connects TRBV2 to TRBJ2-2; a weak D match, TRBD1 (5 bases). CDR3 DNA: TGTGCCAGTTGCAGGGACACCGGGGAGCTGTTTTTT. Its translation is CASCRDTGELFF.